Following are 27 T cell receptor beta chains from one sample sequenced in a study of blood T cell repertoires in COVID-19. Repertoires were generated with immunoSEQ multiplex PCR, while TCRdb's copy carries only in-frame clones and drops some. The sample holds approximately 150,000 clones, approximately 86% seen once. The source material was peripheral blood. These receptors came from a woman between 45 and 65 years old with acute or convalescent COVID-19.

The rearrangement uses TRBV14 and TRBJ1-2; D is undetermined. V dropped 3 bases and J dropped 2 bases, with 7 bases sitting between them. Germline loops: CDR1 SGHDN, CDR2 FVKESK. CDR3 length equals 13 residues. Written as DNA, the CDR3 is TGTGCCAGCAGCCATGAGGGAAACTATGGCTACACCTTC. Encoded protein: CASSHEGNYGYTF.

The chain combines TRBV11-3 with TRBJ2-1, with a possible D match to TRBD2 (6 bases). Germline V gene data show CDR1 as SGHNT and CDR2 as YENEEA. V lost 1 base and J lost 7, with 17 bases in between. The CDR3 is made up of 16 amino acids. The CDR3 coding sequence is TGTGCCAGCAGCTTAGTGTTGACAGAGGCGGGGAATGAGCAGTTCTTC. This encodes CASSLVLTEAGNEQFF.

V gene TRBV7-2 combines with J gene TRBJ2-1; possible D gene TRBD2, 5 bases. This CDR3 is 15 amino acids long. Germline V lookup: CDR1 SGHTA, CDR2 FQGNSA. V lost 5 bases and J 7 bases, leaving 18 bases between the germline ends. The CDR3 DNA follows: TGTGCCAGCAGCCCACGACTATACCCAATGAATGAGCAGTTCTTC. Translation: CASSPRLYPMNEQFF.

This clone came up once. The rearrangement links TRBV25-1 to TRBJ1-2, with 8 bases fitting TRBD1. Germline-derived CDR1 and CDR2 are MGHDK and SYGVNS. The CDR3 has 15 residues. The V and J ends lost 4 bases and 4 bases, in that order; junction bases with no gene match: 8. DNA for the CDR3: TGTGCCAGCAGTGCCGGGACAGGTCGTGCCTATGGCTACACCTTC. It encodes CASSAGTGRAYGYTF.

The CDR3 loop reads CASSPRRTGPNYGYTF. As DNA, the CDR3 is TGTGCCAGCAGCCCACGCCGGACAGGGCCTAACTATGGCTACACCTTC. The V gene is TRBV11-1, the J gene TRBJ1-2, with 8 bases aligning to TRBD1. The CDR3 extends over 16 amino acids. The J segment lost 0 bases and the V segment lost 5 bases, leaving 8 bases of the junction unmatched. Germline values: CDR1 SGHAT, CDR2 FQDESV (reference sequence).

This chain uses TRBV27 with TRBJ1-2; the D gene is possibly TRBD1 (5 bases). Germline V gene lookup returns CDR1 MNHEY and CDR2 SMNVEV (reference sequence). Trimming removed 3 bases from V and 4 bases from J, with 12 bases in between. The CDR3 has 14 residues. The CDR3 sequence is CASSLTSGGYGYTF. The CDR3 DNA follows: TGTGCCAGCAGTTTGACGTCCGGGGGCTATGGCTACACCTTC.

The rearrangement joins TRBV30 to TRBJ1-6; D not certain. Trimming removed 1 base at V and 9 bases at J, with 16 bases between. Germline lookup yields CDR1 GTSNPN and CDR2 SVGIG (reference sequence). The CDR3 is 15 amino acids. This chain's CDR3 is CAWSGGGPIGSPLHF. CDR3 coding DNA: TGTGCCTGGAGTGGGGGAGGGCCCATTGGTTCACCCCTCCACTTT. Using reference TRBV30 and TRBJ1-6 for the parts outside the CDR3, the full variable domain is SQTIHQWPATLVQPVGSPLSLECTVEGTSNPNLYWYRQAAGRGLQLLFYSVGIGQISSEVPQNLSASRPQDRQFILSSKKLLLSDSGFYLCAWSGGGPIGSPLHFGNGTRLTVT.

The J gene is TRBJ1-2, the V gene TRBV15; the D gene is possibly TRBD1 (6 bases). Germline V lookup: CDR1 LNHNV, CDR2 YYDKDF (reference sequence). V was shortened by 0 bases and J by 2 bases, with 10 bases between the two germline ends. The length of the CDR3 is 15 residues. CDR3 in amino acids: CATSRDIQGNYGYTF. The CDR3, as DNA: TGTGCCACCAGCAGAGATATCCAGGGGAACTATGGCTACACCTTC.

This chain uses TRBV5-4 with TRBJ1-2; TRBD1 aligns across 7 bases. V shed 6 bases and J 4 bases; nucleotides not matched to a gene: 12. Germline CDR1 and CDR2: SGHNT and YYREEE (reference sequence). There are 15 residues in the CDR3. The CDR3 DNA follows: TGTGCCAGCACCCTTATTGAAGGGGGCTCCTATGGCTACACCTTC. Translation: CASTLIEGGSYGYTF.

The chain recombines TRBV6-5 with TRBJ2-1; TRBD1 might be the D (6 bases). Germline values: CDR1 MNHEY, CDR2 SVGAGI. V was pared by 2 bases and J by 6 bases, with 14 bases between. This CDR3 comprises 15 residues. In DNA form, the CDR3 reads TGTGCCAGCAGTTACAGTCAGGGGTCGGTCAATGAGCAGTTCTTC. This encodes CASSYSQGSVNEQFF.

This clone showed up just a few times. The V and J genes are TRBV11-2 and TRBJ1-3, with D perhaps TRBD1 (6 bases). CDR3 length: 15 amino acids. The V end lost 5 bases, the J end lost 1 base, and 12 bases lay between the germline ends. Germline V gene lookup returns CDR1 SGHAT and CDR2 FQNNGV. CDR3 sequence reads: CASSAYRVSGNTIYF. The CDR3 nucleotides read TGTGCCAGCAGCGCCTACAGGGTTTCTGGAAACACCATATATTTT.

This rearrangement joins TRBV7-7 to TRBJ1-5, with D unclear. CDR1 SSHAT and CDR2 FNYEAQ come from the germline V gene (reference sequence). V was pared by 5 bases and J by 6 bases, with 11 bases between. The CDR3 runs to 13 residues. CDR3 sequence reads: CASSLTLSQPQHF. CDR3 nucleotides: TGTGCCAGCAGCCTTACTCTGTCTCAGCCCCAGCATTTT.

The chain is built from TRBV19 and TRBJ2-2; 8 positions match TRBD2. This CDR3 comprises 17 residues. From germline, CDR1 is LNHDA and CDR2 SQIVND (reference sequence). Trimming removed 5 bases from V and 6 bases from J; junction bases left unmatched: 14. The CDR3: CASSSRGAGVLAGELFF. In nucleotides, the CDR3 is TGTGCCAGTAGTTCCCGTGGAGCGGGAGTTTTAGCCGGGGAGCTGTTTTTT.

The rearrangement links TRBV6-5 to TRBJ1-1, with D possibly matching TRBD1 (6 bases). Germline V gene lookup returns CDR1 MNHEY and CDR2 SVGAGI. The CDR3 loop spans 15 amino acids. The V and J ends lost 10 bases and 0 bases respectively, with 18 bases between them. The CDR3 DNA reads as TGTGCCACCCGGCGGGGGGGCCCCATGAACACTGAAGCTTTCTTT. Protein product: CATRRGGPMNTEAFF.

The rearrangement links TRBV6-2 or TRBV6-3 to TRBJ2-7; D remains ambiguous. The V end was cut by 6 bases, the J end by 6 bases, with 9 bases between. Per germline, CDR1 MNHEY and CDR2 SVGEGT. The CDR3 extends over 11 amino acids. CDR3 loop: CASSFGFEQYF. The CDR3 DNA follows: TGTGCCAGCAGCTTTGGCTTCGAGCAGTACTTC.

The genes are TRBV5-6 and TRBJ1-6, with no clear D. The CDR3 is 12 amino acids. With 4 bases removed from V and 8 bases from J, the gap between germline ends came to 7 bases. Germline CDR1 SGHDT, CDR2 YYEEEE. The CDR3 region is CASSLLDSPLHF. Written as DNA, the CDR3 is TGTGCCAGCAGCCTACTAGATTCACCCCTCCACTTT. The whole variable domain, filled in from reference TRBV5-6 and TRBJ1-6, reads DAGVTQSPTHLIKTRGQQVTLRCSPKSGHDTVSWYQQALGQGPQFIFQYYEEEERQRGNFPDRFSGHQFPNYSSELNVNALLLGDSALYLCASSLLDSPLHFGNGTRLTVT.

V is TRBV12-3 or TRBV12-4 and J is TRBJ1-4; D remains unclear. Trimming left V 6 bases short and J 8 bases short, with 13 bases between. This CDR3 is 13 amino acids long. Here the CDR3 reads CASSLQDGEKLFF. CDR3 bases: TGTGCCAGCAGCCTCCAGGATGGGGAAAAACTGTTTTTT.

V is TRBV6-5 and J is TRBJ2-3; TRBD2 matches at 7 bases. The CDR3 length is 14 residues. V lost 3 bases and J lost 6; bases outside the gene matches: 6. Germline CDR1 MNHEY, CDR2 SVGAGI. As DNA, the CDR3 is TGTGCCAGCAGTTATAGGACTAGAACCGATACGCAGTATTTT. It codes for CASSYRTRTDTQYF.

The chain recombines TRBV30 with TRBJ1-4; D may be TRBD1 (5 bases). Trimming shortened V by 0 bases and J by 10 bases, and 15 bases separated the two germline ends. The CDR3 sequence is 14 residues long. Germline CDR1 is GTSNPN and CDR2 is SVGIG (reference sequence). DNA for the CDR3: TGTGCCTGGAGTGTATTGGGGGGGATGCGAAAACTGTTTTTT. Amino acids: CAWSVLGGMRKLFF.

For the CDR3, the DNA is TGTGCCAGCAGCGTAGCTCTCAGGGTCGGCACCTACAATGAGCAGTTCTTC. Protein sequence: CASSVALRVGTYNEQFF. The chain combines TRBV9 with TRBJ2-1; D possibly corresponds to TRBD1 (5 bases). The CDR3 consists of 17 residues. CDR1 and CDR2 from the germline V gene are SGDLS and YYNGEE. V was shortened by 0 bases and J by 2 bases, with 15 bases between the two germline ends.

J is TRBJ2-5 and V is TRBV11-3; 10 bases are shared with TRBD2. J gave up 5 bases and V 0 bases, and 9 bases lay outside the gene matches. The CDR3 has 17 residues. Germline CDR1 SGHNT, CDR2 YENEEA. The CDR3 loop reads CASSLEPSGGQGETQYF. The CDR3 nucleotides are TGTGCCAGCAGCTTAGAGCCTAGCGGGGGCCAGGGGGAGACCCAGTACTTC. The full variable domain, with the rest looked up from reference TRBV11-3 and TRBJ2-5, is EAGVVQSPRYKIIEKKQPVAFWCNPISGHNTLYWYLQNLGQGPELLIRYENEEAVDDSQLPKDRFSAERLKGVDSTLKIQPAELGDSAVYLCASSLEPSGGQGETQYFGPGTRLLVL.

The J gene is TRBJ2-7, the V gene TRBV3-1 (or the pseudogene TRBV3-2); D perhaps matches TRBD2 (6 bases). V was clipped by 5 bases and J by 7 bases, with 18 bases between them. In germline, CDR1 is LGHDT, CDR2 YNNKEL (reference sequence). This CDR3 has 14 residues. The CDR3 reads CASSSPTSLGEQYF. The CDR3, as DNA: TGTGCCAGCAGCTCGCCGACTAGTTTGGGGGAGCAGTACTTC.

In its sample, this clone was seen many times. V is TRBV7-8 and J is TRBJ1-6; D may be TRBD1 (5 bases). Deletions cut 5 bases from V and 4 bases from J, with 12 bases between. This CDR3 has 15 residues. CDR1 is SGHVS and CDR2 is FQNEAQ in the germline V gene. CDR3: CASSALRAYNSPLHF. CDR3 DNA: TGTGCCAGCAGCGCCCTCAGGGCTTATAATTCACCCCTCCACTTT.

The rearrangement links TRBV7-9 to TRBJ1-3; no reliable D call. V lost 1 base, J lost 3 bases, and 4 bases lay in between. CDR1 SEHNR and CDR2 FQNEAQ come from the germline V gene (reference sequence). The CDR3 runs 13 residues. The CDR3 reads CASSLDGGNTIYF. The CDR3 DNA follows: TGTGCCAGCAGCTTAGACGGTGGAAACACCATATATTTT.

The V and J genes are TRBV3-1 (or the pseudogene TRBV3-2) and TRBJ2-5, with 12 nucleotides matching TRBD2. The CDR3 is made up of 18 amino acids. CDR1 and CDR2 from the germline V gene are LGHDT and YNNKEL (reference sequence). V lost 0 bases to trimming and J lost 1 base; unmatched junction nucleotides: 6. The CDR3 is CASSQDRLAGESQETQYF. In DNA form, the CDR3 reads TGTGCCAGCAGCCAAGATCGACTAGCGGGAGAATCCCAAGAGACCCAGTACTTC.

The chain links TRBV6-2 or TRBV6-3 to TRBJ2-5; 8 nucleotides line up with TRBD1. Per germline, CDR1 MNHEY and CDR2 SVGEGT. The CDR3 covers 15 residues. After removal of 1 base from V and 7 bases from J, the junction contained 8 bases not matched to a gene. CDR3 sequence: CASSYYRGTEGTQYF. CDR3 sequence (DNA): TGTGCCAGCAGTTACTACAGGGGGACGGAAGGGACCCAGTACTTC.

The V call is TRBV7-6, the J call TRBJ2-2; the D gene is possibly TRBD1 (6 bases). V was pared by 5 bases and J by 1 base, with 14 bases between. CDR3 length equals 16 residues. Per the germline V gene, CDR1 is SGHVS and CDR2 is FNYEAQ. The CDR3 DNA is TGTGCCAGCAGCACTGTAAGACAGGAGAACACCGGGGAGCTGTTTTTT. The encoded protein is CASSTVRQENTGELFF. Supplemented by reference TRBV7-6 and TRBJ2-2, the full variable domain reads GAGVSQSPRYKVTKRGQDVALRCDPISGHVSLYWYRQALGQGPEFLTYFNYEAQQDKSGLPNDRFSAERPEGSISTLTIQRTEQRDSAMYRCASSTVRQENTGELFFGEGSRLTVL.